The TCR beta chain described here comes from a study of T cell responses to AZD1222 COVID-19 vaccine. There are 13 residues in the CDR3. The V end was cut by 2 bases, the J end by 3 bases, with 4 bases between. Here immunoSEQ multiplex PCR was the method, and the copy in TCRdb shows in-frame clones only, minus some. The sample shows approximately 150,000 clones, about nine tenths of them seen only once. This specimen consisted of peripheral blood, obtained on day 0 of AZD1222 vaccination. The sequence came from an adult in good health. The chain links TRBV12-3 or TRBV12-4 to TRBJ2-2; D gene uncertain. The CDR3 nucleotides are TGTGCCAGCAGTTTATTGGACACCGGGGAGCTGTTTTTT. Translating it yields CASSLLDTGELFF.